This section outlines one T cell receptor (beta chain) sequence together with its context. The antigen is undetermined. This entry is derived from a study of response to subunit inactivated influenza vaccine. Via MiXCR, TCRdb re-called the RT-PCR reads, giving one row per CDR3 protein. The sample has around 490,000 distinct CDR3 sequences, less than 10% seen once. The study's findings and limits: The authors offered the suggestion that each seasonal influenza vaccination recruits few new T cells.

Specimen: PBMCs from blood, collected less than 30 months after vaccination. The source of this sequence is a man aged 50-75 years who received an inactivated influenza vaccine.

CDR3: CSGAMNTEAFF. CDR3 sequence (DNA): TGCAGCGGTGCCATGAACACTGAAGCTTTCTTT. The rearrangement joins TRBV29-1 to TRBJ1-1; D is unresolved. There are 11 residues in the CDR3. Looked up from germline, CDR1 is SQVTM and CDR2 is ANQGSEA. With 7 bases removed from V and 0 bases from J, the gap between germline ends came to 6 bases. Filled out from reference TRBV29-1 and TRBJ1-1, the complete variable domain reads SAVISQKPSRDICQRGTSLTIQCQVDSQVTMMFWYRQQPGQSLTLIATANQGSEATYESGFVIDKFPISRPNLTFSTLTVSNMSPEDSSIYLCSGAMNTEAFFGQGTRLTVV.